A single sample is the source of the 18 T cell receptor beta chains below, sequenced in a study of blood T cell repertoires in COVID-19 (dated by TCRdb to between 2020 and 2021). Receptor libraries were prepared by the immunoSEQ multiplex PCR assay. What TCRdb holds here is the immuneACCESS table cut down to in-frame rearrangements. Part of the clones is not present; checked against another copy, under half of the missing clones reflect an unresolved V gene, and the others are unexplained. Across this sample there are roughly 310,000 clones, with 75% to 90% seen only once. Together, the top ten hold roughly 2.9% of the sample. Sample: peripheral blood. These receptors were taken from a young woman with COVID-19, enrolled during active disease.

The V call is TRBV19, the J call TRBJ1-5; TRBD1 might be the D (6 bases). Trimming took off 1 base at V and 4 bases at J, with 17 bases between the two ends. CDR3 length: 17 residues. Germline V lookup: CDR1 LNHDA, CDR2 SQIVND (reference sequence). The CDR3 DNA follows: TGTGCCAGTAGTATAGTCCCAGGGGCTTCAGGAAATCAGCCCCAGCATTTT. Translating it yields CASSIVPGASGNQPQHF.

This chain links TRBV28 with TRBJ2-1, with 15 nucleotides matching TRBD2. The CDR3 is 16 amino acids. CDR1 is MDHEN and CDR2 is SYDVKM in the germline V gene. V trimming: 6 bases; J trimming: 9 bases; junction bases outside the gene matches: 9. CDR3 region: CASSSTGTSGRTEQFF. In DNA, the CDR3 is TGTGCCAGCAGCTCCACCGGGACTAGCGGGAGGACTGAGCAGTTCTTC.

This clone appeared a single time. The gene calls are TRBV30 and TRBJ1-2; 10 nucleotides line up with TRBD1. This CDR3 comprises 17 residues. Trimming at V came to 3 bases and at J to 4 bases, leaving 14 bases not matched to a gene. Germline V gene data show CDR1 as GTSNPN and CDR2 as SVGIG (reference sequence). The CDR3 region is CAWRPRDRGVRGYGYTF. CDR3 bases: TGTGCCTGGAGACCCAGGGACAGGGGAGTTCGGGGCTATGGCTACACCTTC.

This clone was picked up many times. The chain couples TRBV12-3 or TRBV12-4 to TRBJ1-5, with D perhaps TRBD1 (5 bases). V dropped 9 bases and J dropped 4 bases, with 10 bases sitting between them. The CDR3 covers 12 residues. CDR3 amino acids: CASRGGNQPQHF. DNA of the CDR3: TGTGCCAGTAGGGGCGGAAATCAGCCCCAGCATTTT.

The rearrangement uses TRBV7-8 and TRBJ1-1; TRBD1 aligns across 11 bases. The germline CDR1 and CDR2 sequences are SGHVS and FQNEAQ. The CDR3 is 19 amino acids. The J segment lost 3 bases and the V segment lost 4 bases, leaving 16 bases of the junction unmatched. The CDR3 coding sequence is TGTGCCAGCAGCTGGGGGACCGGGACAGGGGGTCGGACTTACACTGAAGCTTTCTTT. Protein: CASSWGTGTGGRTYTEAFF.

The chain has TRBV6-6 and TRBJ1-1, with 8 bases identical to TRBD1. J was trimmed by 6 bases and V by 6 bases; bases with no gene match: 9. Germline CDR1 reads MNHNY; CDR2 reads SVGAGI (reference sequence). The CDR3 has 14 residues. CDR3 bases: TGTGCCAGCAGCCCACAGGGGGAATACGCTGAAGCTTTCTTT. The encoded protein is CASSPQGEYAEAFF.

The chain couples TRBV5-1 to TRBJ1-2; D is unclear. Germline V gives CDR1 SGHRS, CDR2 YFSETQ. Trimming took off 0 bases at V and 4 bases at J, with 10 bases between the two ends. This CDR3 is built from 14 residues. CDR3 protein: CASSLEPDLYGYTF. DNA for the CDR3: TGCGCCAGCAGCTTGGAACCAGATCTCTATGGCTACACCTTC.

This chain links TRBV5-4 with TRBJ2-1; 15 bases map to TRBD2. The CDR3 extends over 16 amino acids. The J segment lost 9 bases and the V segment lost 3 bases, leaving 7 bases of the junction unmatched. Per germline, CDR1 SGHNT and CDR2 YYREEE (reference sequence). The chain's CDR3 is CASSSGLAGGRVEQFF. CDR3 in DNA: TGTGCCAGCAGCTCCGGACTAGCGGGAGGGAGGGTTGAGCAGTTCTTC.

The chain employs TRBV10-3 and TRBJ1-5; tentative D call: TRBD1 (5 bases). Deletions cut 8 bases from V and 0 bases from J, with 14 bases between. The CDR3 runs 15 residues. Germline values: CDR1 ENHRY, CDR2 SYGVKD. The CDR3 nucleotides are TGTGCCATCGGACGGGACTTAAGTAGCAATCAGCCCCAGCATTTT. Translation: CAIGRDLSSNQPQHF.

The DNA of the CDR3 is TGCGCCAGCAGCTTGGAGGCGGGGGAACCGAGGGAAGGAAACATTCAGTACTTC. It translates to CASSLEAGEPREGNIQYF. The chain has TRBV5-1 and TRBJ2-4; 7 bases line up with TRBD2. V gave up 0 bases and J gave up 6 bases; unmatched junction bases: 15. This CDR3 is 18 amino acids long. Germline V lookup: CDR1 SGHRS, CDR2 YFSETQ.

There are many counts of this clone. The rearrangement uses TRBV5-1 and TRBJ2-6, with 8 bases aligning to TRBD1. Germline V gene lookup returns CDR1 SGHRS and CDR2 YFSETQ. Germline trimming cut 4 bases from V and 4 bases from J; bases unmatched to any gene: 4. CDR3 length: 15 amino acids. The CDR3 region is CASSPTGAGANVLTF. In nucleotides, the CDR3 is TGCGCCAGCAGCCCGACAGGGGCCGGGGCCAACGTCCTGACTTTC.

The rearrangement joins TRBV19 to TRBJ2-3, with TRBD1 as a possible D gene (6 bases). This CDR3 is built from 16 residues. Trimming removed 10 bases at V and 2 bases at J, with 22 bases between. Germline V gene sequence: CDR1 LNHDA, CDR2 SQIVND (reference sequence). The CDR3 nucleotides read TGTGCCACTTCCGATCCAGGGGCTTGGTCCACAGATACGCAGTATTTT. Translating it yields CATSDPGAWSTDTQYF. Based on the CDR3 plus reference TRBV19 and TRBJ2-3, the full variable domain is DGGITQSPKYLFRKEGQNVTLSCEQNLNHDAMYWYRQDPGQGLRLIYYSQIVNDFQKGDIAEGYSVSREKKESFPLTVTSAQKNPTAFYLCATSDPGAWSTDTQYFGPGTRLTVL.

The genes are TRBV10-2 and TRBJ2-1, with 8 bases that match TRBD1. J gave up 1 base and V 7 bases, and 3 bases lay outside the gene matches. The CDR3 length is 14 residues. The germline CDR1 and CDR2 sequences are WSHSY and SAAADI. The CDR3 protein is CASIQGASYNEQFF. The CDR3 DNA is TGCGCCAGCATCCAGGGGGCGTCCTACAATGAGCAGTTCTTC.

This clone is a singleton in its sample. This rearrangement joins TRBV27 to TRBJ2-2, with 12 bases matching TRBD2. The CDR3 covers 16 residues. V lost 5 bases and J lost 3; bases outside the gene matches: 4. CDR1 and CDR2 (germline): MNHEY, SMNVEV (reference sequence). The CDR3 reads CASSLAGGTDTGELFF. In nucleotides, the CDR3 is TGTGCCAGCAGTCTAGCGGGAGGGACGGACACCGGGGAGCTGTTTTTT.

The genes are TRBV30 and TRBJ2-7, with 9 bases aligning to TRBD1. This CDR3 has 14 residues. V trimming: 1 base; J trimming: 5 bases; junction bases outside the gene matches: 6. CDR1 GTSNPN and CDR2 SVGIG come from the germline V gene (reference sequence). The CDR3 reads CAWSGDRGKDEQYF. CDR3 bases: TGTGCCTGGAGTGGCGACAGGGGGAAGGACGAGCAGTACTTC. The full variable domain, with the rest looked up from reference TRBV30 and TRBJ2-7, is SQTIHQWPATLVQPVGSPLSLECTVEGTSNPNLYWYRQAAGRGLQLLFYSVGIGQISSEVPQNLSASRPQDRQFILSSKKLLLSDSGFYLCAWSGDRGKDEQYFGPGTRLTVT.

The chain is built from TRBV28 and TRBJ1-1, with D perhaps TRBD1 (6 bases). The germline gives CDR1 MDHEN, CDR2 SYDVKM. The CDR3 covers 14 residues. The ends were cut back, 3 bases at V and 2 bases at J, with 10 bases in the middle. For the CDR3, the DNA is TGTGCCAGCAGTTTCAGGGGTGGCAACACTGAAGCTTTCTTT. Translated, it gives CASSFRGGNTEAFF.

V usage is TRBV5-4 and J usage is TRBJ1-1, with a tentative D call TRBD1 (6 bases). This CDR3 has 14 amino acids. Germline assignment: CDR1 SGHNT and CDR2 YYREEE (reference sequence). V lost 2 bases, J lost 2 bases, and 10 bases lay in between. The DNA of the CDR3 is TGTGCCAGCAGCTTTGCACAGGGTAACACTGAAGCTTTCTTT. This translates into CASSFAQGNTEAFF.

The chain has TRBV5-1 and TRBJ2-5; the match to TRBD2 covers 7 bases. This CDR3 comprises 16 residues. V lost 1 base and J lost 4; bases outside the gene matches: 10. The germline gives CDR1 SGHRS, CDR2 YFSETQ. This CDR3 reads CASSLMVASGLETQYF. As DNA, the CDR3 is TGCGCCAGCAGCTTGATGGTGGCTAGCGGTTTAGAGACCCAGTACTTC.